This is a list of T cell receptor beta chains from one sample in a study of control samples from healthy donors and cancer patients. TCRdb's table, derived via immunoSEQ multiplex PCR, lists solely in-frame clones and lacks some. This sample carries over 60,000 clones, 70% to 90% of them seen once, and the ten largest clones take roughly 6%. The sample taken for sequencing was blood. Receptor source: a man aged 35 to 55 in good health. CDR3s include the opening cysteine and the closing phenylalanine or tryptophan. The D gene is left open where the match is weak. Part of the rows lack a size; the others show once, few, many or a class for expanded clones.

clone_size,v_call,j_call,d_call,cdr3_aa,cdr3_nt
.,TRBV15,TRBJ2-1,.,CATSRGASGLYNEQFF,TGTGCCACCAGCAGAGGAGCGAGCGGACTATACAATGAGCAGTTCTTC
.,TRBV5-1,TRBJ1-2,TRBD1,CASSLVQGENYGYTF,TGCGCCAGCAGCTTGGTACAGGGGGAGAACTATGGCTACACCTTC
.,TRBV12-3/TRBV12-4,TRBJ1-1,.,CASSWRNTEAFF,TGTGCCAGCAGTTGGAGGAACACTGAAGCTTTCTTT
.,TRBV18,TRBJ2-3,TRBD2,CASSEAGGRDTQYF,TGTGCCAGCTCAGAGGCGGGGGGAAGAGATACGCAGTATTTT
.,TRBV29-1,TRBJ2-3,TRBD2,CSVRSLTSGSTDTQYF,TGCAGCGTAAGGTCCCTAACTAGCGGCAGCACAGATACGCAGTATTTT
once,TRBV19,TRBJ1-2,TRBD1,CASSVDTIFDRVSKGYTF,TGTGCCAGTAGTGTAGACACCATTTTTGACAGGGTTTCTAAGGGCTACACCTTC
.,TRBV10-3,TRBJ1-1,.,CAISREAVNTEAFF,TGTGCCATCAGTCGGGAGGCGGTGAACACTGAAGCTTTCTTT
.,TRBV19,TRBJ1-2,TRBD1,CASRLQPGQGLYYGYTF,TGTGCCAGTAGGCTTCAACCGGGACAGGGTCTCTACTATGGCTACACCTTC
.,TRBV5-6,TRBJ1-5,.,CASSLIHRQPQHF,TGTGCCAGCAGCTTGATCCACCGACAGCCCCAGCATTTT
few,TRBV7-2,TRBJ2-1,.,CASSLASDNEQFF,TGTGCCAGCAGCTTAGCGAGTGACAATGAGCAGTTCTTC
.,TRBV7-3,TRBJ2-2,TRBD1,CASSLRGQGRTGELFF,TGTGCCAGCAGCTTACGCGGACAGGGGAGGACCGGGGAGCTGTTTTTT
.,TRBV10-3,TRBJ2-2,.,CAISERFRDGELFF,TGTGCCATCAGTGAGAGGTTTAGGGACGGGGAGCTGTTTTTT
.,TRBV11-3,TRBJ2-5,TRBD1,CASSTRTGTEKTQYF,TGTGCCAGCAGCACCCGGACAGGGACCGAAAAGACCCAGTACTTC
.,TRBV20-1,TRBJ1-2,.,CSASAVYGYTF,TGCAGTGCTAGTGCCGTCTATGGCTACACCTTC
once,TRBV12-3/TRBV12-4,TRBJ1-1,.,CASSLGTPKEAFF,TGTGCCAGCAGTTTGGGGACCCCCAAAGAGGCTTTCTTT
.,TRBV10-3,TRBJ1-6,.,CAISGVPLGNSPLHF,TGTGCCATCAGTGGTGTTCCGTTGGGGAATTCACCCCTCCACTTT
once,TRBV20-1,TRBJ2-3,.,CSARGQGSQYF,TGCAGTGCTAGAGGTCAAGGGTCGCAGTATTTT
.,TRBV3-1/TRBV3-2,TRBJ1-2,.,CASSQEGSSYGYTF,TGTGCCAGCAGCCAAGAAGGGAGCAGCTATGGCTACACCTTC
.,TRBV28,TRBJ1-6,.,CASSLFPTANSPLHF,TGTGCCAGCAGTTTATTCCCAACTGCCAATTCACCCCTCCACTTT
.,TRBV7-2,TRBJ1-2,.,CASSLGRSGQLYGYTF,TGTGCCAGCAGCTTAGGACGGTCCGGACAGTTATATGGCTACACCTTC
.,TRBV5-8,TRBJ2-3,TRBD1,CASRMRGPDTQYF,TGTGCCAGCAGAATGAGGGGGCCAGATACGCAGTATTTT
.,TRBV7-3,TRBJ1-1,.,CASSLGSRTEAFF,TGTGCCAGCAGCTTGGGGTCACGCACAGAAGCTTTCTTT
.,TRBV5-1,TRBJ2-2,.,CASSMNTGELFF,TGCGCCAGCAGCATGAACACCGGGGAGCTGTTTTTT
.,TRBV7-8,TRBJ2-4,TRBD1,CASSPGTGAPKNIQYF,TGTGCCAGCAGCCCAGGGACAGGGGCTCCCAAAAACATTCAGTACTTC
.,TRBV7-2,TRBJ2-7,TRBD1,CASSSLRTGTEQYF,TGTGCCAGCAGCTCCCTACGGACAGGGACCGAGCAGTACTTC
.,TRBV5-1,TRBJ1-5,.,CASSTGSDQPQHF,TGCGCCAGCAGCACCGGGTCAGATCAGCCCCAGCATTTT
.,TRBV4-3,TRBJ1-6,TRBD1,CASSQTGQGRNSPLHF,TGCGCCAGCAGCCAAACCGGACAGGGGAGGAATTCACCCCTCCACTTT
.,TRBV12-5,TRBJ2-7,.,CASVLRDAPYEQYF,TGTGCTAGTGTTCTGAGGGACGCACCCTACGAGCAGTACTTC
.,TRBV20-1,TRBJ2-5,.,CSASWGGPETQYF,TGCAGTGCTAGTTGGGGGGGGCCGGAGACCCAGTACTTC
.,TRBV5-4,TRBJ2-5,TRBD2,CASSLPGGRGETQYF,TGTGCCAGCAGCTTGCCGGGGGGTCGAGGAGAGACCCAGTACTTC
few,TRBV28,TRBJ1-3,.,CASRYGGTGNTIYF,TGTGCCAGCAGGTACGGGGGGACTGGAAACACCATATATTTT
.,TRBV30,TRBJ1-6,.,CAWSSGSNSPLHF,TGTGCCTGGAGCTCGGGTTCCAATTCACCCCTCCACTTT
.,TRBV28,TRBJ1-1,.,CASSPYSIGGARGTEAFF,TGTGCCAGCAGTCCCTACAGTATTGGGGGCGCAAGGGGCACTGAAGCTTTCTTT
.,TRBV5-1,TRBJ2-5,.,CASSRRQGRETQYF,TGCGCCAGCAGCCGACGCCAGGGTAGGGAGACCCAGTACTTC
.,TRBV3-1/TRBV3-2,TRBJ2-7,.,CASSQDLVYEQYF,TGTGCCAGCAGCCAAGACCTAGTCTACGAGCAGTACTTC
.,TRBV5-1,TRBJ2-5,.,CASSLEAGKETQYF,TGCGCCAGCAGCCTGGAGGCCGGGAAAGAGACCCAGTACTTC
.,TRBV5-4,TRBJ2-5,.,CASSRNRGAEQETQYF,TGTGCCAGCAGCCGGAATCGGGGAGCGGAGCAAGAGACCCAGTACTTC
.,TRBV9,TRBJ2-5,.,CAGGGADPRETQYF,TGTGCCGGAGGAGGGGCAGATCCTCGGGAGACCCAGTACTTC
.,TRBV11-2,TRBJ1-2,TRBD1,CASSPRQGAGYGYTF,TGTGCCAGCAGCCCCCGACAGGGGGCAGGGTATGGCTACACCTTC
few,TRBV28,TRBJ1-1,.,CASSWGGVPEAFF,TGTGCCAGCAGTTGGGGCGGCGTACCTGAAGCTTTCTTT
.,TRBV7-2,TRBJ1-1,.,CASSSAGKLNTEAFF,TGTGCCAGCAGCTCGGCGGGCAAATTGAACACTGAAGCTTTCTTT
.,TRBV30,TRBJ1-2,TRBD1,CAWGQGNYGYTF,TGTGCCTGGGGACAGGGCAACTATGGCTACACCTTC
.,TRBV28,TRBJ2-4,.,CASSSGGAKNIQYF,TGTGCCAGCAGTTCTGGGGGTGCCAAAAACATTCAGTACTTC
.,TRBV3-1/TRBV3-2,TRBJ2-7,.,CASSQARGGAYEQYF,TGTGCCAGCAGCCAAGCCCGAGGGGGGGCCTACGAGCAGTACTTC
.,TRBV5-1,TRBJ2-2,TRBD2,CASSLASGGNTGELFF,TGCGCCAGCAGCTTGGCTAGCGGGGGGAACACCGGGGAGCTGTTTTTT
.,TRBV11-3,TRBJ1-2,.,CASSLGPRGRTF,TGTGCCAGCAGCTTAGGACCCCGGGGGCGGACCTTC
.,TRBV20-1,TRBJ1-1,.,CSASRGGAGTEAFF,TGCAGTGCTAGTCGGGGGGGCGCGGGGACTGAAGCTTTCTTT
.,TRBV7-6,TRBJ2-3,.,CASSLAQDTQYF,TGTGCCAGCAGCCTTGCCCAAGATACGCAGTATTTT
.,TRBV11-2,TRBJ1-3,.,CASSLGWHPPGNTIYF,TGTGCCAGCAGCTTAGGTTGGCACCCACCCGGAAACACCATATATTTT
.,TRBV6-6,TRBJ1-2,.,CASSYAENYGYTF,TGTGCCAGCAGTTACGCAGAGAACTATGGCTACACCTTC
.,TRBV24-1,TRBJ2-5,.,CATSDSDRRQETQYF,TGTGCCACCAGTGATTCCGACAGGCGGCAAGAGACCCAGTACTTC
.,TRBV12-5,TRBJ1-5,.,CASGFLTGSNQPQHF,TGTGCTAGTGGTTTCCTGACAGGAAGCAATCAGCCCCAGCATTTT
.,TRBV5-1,TRBJ1-3,.,CASSLAGRGTIYF,TGCGCCAGCAGCTTGGCTGGCCGGGGCACCATATATTTT